This is a list of T cell receptor beta chains from one sample in a study of blood T cell repertoires in COVID-19. The data were produced by immunoSEQ multiplex PCR, yet TCRdb's version contains in-frame clones alone and is incomplete. The profile shows 150,000 to 250,000 clones, roughly 92% of them singletons. The material sequenced was peripheral blood. Receptor source: a man between 25 and 39 years old with COVID-19, enrolled during active disease. Both conserved end residues are trimmed from each CDR3.

v_call: TRBV29-1
j_call: TRBJ2-3
cdr3_length: 13
cdr3_aa: SVDGSGAGTDTQY

v_call: TRBV6-1
j_call: TRBJ1-5
cdr3_length: 13
cdr3_aa: ASSEFGQSNQPQH

v_call: TRBV5-1
j_call: TRBJ1-1
cdr3_length: 12
cdr3_aa: ASSPTSMNTEAF

v_call: TRBV6-6
j_call: TRBJ2-7
cdr3_length: 12
cdr3_aa: ASSHQTGNYEQY

v_call: TRBV5-5
j_call: TRBJ2-2
cdr3_length: 14
cdr3_aa: ASSPNPSGRDRELF

v_call: TRBV2
j_call: TRBJ2-5
cdr3_length: 13
cdr3_aa: ASGPGRGPGETQY

v_call: TRBV6-2/TRBV6-3
j_call: TRBJ2-3
cdr3_length: 19
cdr3_aa: ASSYPDTGTSGGAHPDTQY

v_call: TRBV7-9
j_call: TRBJ1-2
cdr3_length: 12
cdr3_aa: ASSLKGEEGGYT

v_call: TRBV6-6
j_call: TRBJ2-6
cdr3_length: 14
cdr3_aa: ASINGGNSGANVLT

v_call: TRBV12-5
j_call: TRBJ2-2
cdr3_length: 15
cdr3_aa: ASGVQPGGAVTGELF

v_call: TRBV19
j_call: TRBJ2-5
cdr3_length: 14
cdr3_aa: ASSLGLAGGKETQY

v_call: TRBV6-4
j_call: TRBJ2-1
cdr3_length: 17
cdr3_aa: ASSPTSGVGYSSYNEQF

v_call: TRBV7-2
j_call: TRBJ2-2
cdr3_length: 12
cdr3_aa: ASSLESASGELF

v_call: TRBV4-1
j_call: TRBJ1-2
cdr3_length: 13
cdr3_aa: ASSQAGDGNYGYT

v_call: TRBV27
j_call: TRBJ2-7
cdr3_length: 12
cdr3_aa: ASSQGLSIYEQY

v_call: TRBV19
j_call: TRBJ1-4
cdr3_length: 11
cdr3_aa: ASSPRDSEKLF

v_call: TRBV6-5
j_call: TRBJ1-2
cdr3_length: 9
cdr3_aa: ASSKGYGYT

v_call: TRBV5-4
j_call: TRBJ1-6
cdr3_length: 13
cdr3_aa: ASSLAGTGVSPLH

v_call: TRBV5-6
j_call: TRBJ2-3
cdr3_length: 12
cdr3_aa: ASSLGLFTDTQY

v_call: TRBV24-1
j_call: TRBJ2-7
cdr3_length: 20
cdr3_aa: ATSDLSFRGQGDWKLSYEQY

v_call: TRBV19
j_call: TRBJ1-1
cdr3_length: 12
cdr3_aa: ASSKEGAIGEAF

v_call: TRBV11-3
j_call: TRBJ2-5
cdr3_length: 12
cdr3_aa: ASSGDRGEETQY

v_call: TRBV3-1/TRBV3-2
j_call: TRBJ1-1
cdr3_length: 12
cdr3_aa: ASSQGREGTEAF

v_call: TRBV19
j_call: TRBJ1-5
cdr3_length: 12
cdr3_aa: ASSGQGAIQPQH

v_call: TRBV18
j_call: TRBJ1-5
cdr3_length: 11
cdr3_aa: ASSPARDQPQH

v_call: TRBV30
j_call: TRBJ1-2
cdr3_length: 7
cdr3_aa: SAREGYT

v_call: TRBV5-1
j_call: TRBJ2-5
cdr3_length: 11
cdr3_aa: ASSPSSEETQY

v_call: TRBV5-6
j_call: TRBJ2-7
cdr3_length: 13
cdr3_aa: ASSLGGRTSYEQY

v_call: TRBV6-5
j_call: TRBJ1-2
cdr3_length: 13
cdr3_aa: ASRRDRPSNYGYT

v_call: TRBV27
j_call: TRBJ2-7
cdr3_length: 12
cdr3_aa: ASSLSTETYEQY

v_call: TRBV4-1
j_call: TRBJ1-2
cdr3_length: 13
cdr3_aa: ASSQLTGGAGGYT

v_call: TRBV18
j_call: TRBJ1-5
cdr3_length: 12
cdr3_aa: ASSPGAGYQPQH

v_call: TRBV3-1/TRBV3-2
j_call: TRBJ2-1
cdr3_length: 13
cdr3_aa: ASSLPDRVGNEQF

v_call: TRBV5-4
j_call: TRBJ1-2
cdr3_length: 12
cdr3_aa: ASSLQGDFGGYT

v_call: TRBV4-1
j_call: TRBJ1-4
cdr3_length: 11
cdr3_aa: ASSQAFGEKLF

v_call: TRBV19
j_call: TRBJ2-3
cdr3_length: 13
cdr3_aa: ASSPGFLRTDTQY

v_call: TRBV12-5
j_call: TRBJ2-1
cdr3_length: 12
cdr3_aa: ASGRGQGTAEQF

v_call: TRBV7-9
j_call: TRBJ2-3
cdr3_length: 14
cdr3_aa: ASSFLVRGGGDTQY

v_call: TRBV2
j_call: TRBJ2-5
cdr3_length: 12
cdr3_aa: ASGEGGPEETQY

v_call: TRBV7-2
j_call: TRBJ1-5
cdr3_length: 10
cdr3_aa: ASSLLNQPQH

v_call: TRBV4-1
j_call: TRBJ1-3
cdr3_length: 15
cdr3_aa: ASSQEVGVFSGNTIY

v_call: TRBV6-6
j_call: TRBJ1-5
cdr3_length: 14
cdr3_aa: ASSGPGTGQDQPQH

v_call: TRBV7-3
j_call: TRBJ1-1
cdr3_length: 11
cdr3_aa: ASSQGGVNEAF

v_call: TRBV5-1
j_call: TRBJ1-5
cdr3_length: 13
cdr3_aa: ASSLWGEPNQPQH